Below, 16 T cell receptor beta chains from the same sample are listed, as sequenced in a study of T cells in Graves' hyperthyroidism and ophthalmopathy. Amplified TCR beta CDR3 regions came from RNA transcripts. Using the HTBI primer set, a first-round RT-PCR was run on the TCR CDR3. TCRdb called the multiplex PCR reads again in MiXCR, with one record for every CDR3 protein. The data contain 330,000 or so distinct CDR3 sequences, roughly a fifth of them singletons. Sequenced material: blood. The receptors come from a man in his fifties or sixties with Graves' ophthalmopathy.

The genes are TRBV3-1 and TRBJ2-1; possible D gene TRBD2, 5 bases. The CDR3 has 15 residues. The germline V and J ends were trimmed by 3 bases and 0 bases, with 9 bases remaining between them. Germline CDR1 reads LGHDT; CDR2 reads YNNKEL (reference sequence). The CDR3 sequence is CASSHPGSSYNEQFF. The CDR3 DNA reads TGTGCCAGCAGCCACCCGGGAAGCTCCTACAATGAGCAGTTCTTC.

The V gene is TRBV7-9, the J gene TRBJ2-7, with 15 bases identical to TRBD2. V lost 4 bases to trimming and J lost 7 bases; unmatched junction nucleotides: 5. There are 15 residues in the CDR3. The germline V gene encodes CDR1 SEHNR and CDR2 FQNEAQ (reference sequence). The CDR3 DNA reads TGTGCCAGCAGCTCAGATGGACTAGCGGGGGGGGAGCAGTACTTC. Its translation is CASSSDGLAGGEQYF.

This clonotype was detected ten times or more. In nucleotides, the CDR3 is TGTGCCAGCAGTTTAGTCGCCAGAGGTGAGCAGTTCTTC. Translating gives CASSLVARGEQFF. This rearrangement joins TRBV28 to TRBJ2-1; D is unclear. Germline V gives CDR1 MDHEN, CDR2 SYDVKM. This CDR3 spans 13 amino acids. Trimming took 2 bases from V and 9 from J, leaving 11 bases between them.

This clonotype was detected only a few times. This chain links TRBV11-1 with TRBJ2-1, with TRBD2 matching 15 bases. Germline CDR1 reads SGHAT; CDR2 reads FQDESV (reference sequence). The CDR3 runs 19 residues. V gave up 1 base and J gave up 9 bases; unmatched junction bases: 13. The CDR3 protein is CASSLEVSAGLAGGSEQFF. The DNA for the CDR3 is TGTGCCAGCAGCTTAGAGGTCAGTGCGGGACTAGCGGGAGGAAGTGAGCAGTTCTTC.

This clonotype was detected ten times or more. V and J are TRBV24-1 and TRBJ2-6; no definite D call. The CDR3 runs 14 residues. Germline V CDR1 and CDR2: KGHDR, SFDVKD. Trimming cost V 10 bases and J 2 bases, with 11 bases left between them. The CDR3 DNA reads TGTGCCACAGGTGGTGCGGCTGGGGCCAACGTCCTGACTTTC. Its protein product is CATGGAAGANVLTF.

This clonotype was detected a few times. J is TRBJ1-5 and V is TRBV28; 7 bases map to TRBD1. This CDR3 has 14 residues. Germline-derived CDR1 and CDR2 are MDHEN and SYDVKM. V dropped 3 bases and J dropped 7; count of bases not matched to a gene: 6. DNA for the CDR3: TGTGCCAGCAGTTTTGTAGGGGGCAGGCAGCCCCAGCATTTT. Encoded protein: CASSFVGGRQPQHF. The variable domain in full, completed from reference TRBV28 and TRBJ1-5, reads DVKVTQSSRYLVKRTGEKVFLECVQDMDHENMFWYRQDPGLGLRLIYFSYDVKMKEKGDIPEGYSVSREKKERFSLILESASTNQTSMYLCASSFVGGRQPQHFGDGTRLSIL.

With respect to this clonotype: Compared with germline, one end of the junction differs, possibly owing to a read error. This chain connects TRBV2 to TRBJ2-2, with a weak D call TRBD2 (5 bases). The CDR3 runs 14 residues. In germline, CDR1 is SNHLY, CDR2 FYNNEI. DNA for the CDR3: TGTACCAGCAGTGATCTCGGGGATCCCGGGGAGCTGTTTTTT. Translation: CTSSDLGDPGELFF.

This chain connects TRBV7-9 to TRBJ2-5, with 12 bases matching TRBD2. V lost 5 bases and J lost 0; bases outside the gene matches: 4. The germline V gene has CDR1 SEHNR and CDR2 FQNEAQ (reference sequence). The CDR3 consists of 16 residues. The CDR3 loop reads CASSTRLAGDQETQYF. The DNA of the CDR3 is TGTGCCAGCAGCACCAGACTAGCGGGAGACCAAGAGACCCAGTACTTC.

This sequence joins TRBV6-1 and TRBJ1-3; unclear D gene. Germline CDR1 and CDR2: MNHNS and SASEGT. The CDR3 is 17 residues long. V gave up 3 bases and J gave up 2 bases, with 17 bases separating them. The CDR3 DNA follows: TGTGCCAGCAGTGATTGGACTCTCCCGGCCCCTGGAAACACCATATATTTT. Translating gives CASSDWTLPAPGNTIYF.

The rearrangement joins TRBV9 to TRBJ2-7, with D maybe TRBD2 (6 bases). Trimming shortened V by 4 bases and J by 6 bases, and 20 bases separated the two germline ends. This CDR3 spans 15 amino acids. In germline, CDR1 is SGDLS, CDR2 YYNGEE. The CDR3 DNA is TGTGCCAGCAGCCCCGAAGTATTCGGGACTGGCGAGCAGTACTTC. The encoded protein is CASSPEVFGTGEQYF.

This clonotype was counted only a few times. The V gene is TRBV12-3 or TRBV12-4, the J gene TRBJ1-4; weak D call: TRBD1 (5 bases). This CDR3 has 15 amino acids. V dropped 6 bases and J dropped 0 bases, with 11 bases sitting between them. CDR3 loop: CASRSGGATNEKLFF. The DNA for the CDR3 is TGTGCCAGCAGGTCCGGGGGAGCAACTAATGAAAAACTGTTTTTT.

This clonotype came up a few times. The gene calls are TRBV10-1 and TRBJ2-5; TRBD1 might be the D (7 bases). Trimming removed 6 bases from V and 4 bases from J, with 15 bases in between. In germline, CDR1 is WNHNN, CDR2 SYGVQD (reference sequence). This CDR3 region has 14 residues. The DNA of the CDR3 is TGCGCCAGCAGCCTCGGGACAGCGGGAGAGACCCAGTACTTC. Protein: CASSLGTAGETQYF.

The gene calls are TRBV9 and TRBJ1-2; TRBD1 is a possible D gene (5 bases). The CDR3 is 15 amino acids. Germline V gene lookup returns CDR1 SGDLS and CDR2 YYNGEE. The V end was cut by 0 bases, the J end by 4 bases, with 13 bases between. CDR3 in amino acids: CASSVGGQGGYGYTF. In DNA form, the CDR3 reads TGTGCCAGCAGCGTAGGGGGCCAGGGCGGCTATGGCTACACCTTC.

This clonotype appeared many times. The rearrangement links TRBV18 to TRBJ2-7; D is uncertain. This CDR3 is 14 amino acids long. Trimming took off 4 bases at V and 7 bases at J, with 17 bases between the two ends. From germline, CDR1 is KGHSH and CDR2 LQKENI. Written as DNA, the CDR3 is TGTGCCAGCTCACTACAGCCATTCCTTTCGGAGCAGTACTTC. It is translated as CASSLQPFLSEQYF.

V usage is TRBV9 and J usage is TRBJ2-2; either TRBD1 or TRBD2 may supply D (5 bases each). Germline CDR1 is SGDLS and CDR2 is YYNGEE. The germline V and J ends were trimmed by 0 bases and 5 bases, with 17 bases remaining between them. The CDR3 spans 17 residues. CDR3 DNA: TGTGCCAGCAGCGTAGCCTCTGGGGACCTCGGGACCGGGGAGCTGTTTTTT. It is translated as CASSVASGDLGTGELFF.

This clonotype has a count of ten or more. The CDR3 DNA reads TGTGCCAGCCACGGGAGGGAAAGGTATTGGGAGCAGTTCTTC. Amino acids: CASHGRERYWEQFF. The J gene is TRBJ2-1, the V gene TRBV6-1, with 8 bases fitting TRBD2. The CDR3 length is 14 residues. Germline assignment: CDR1 MNHNS and CDR2 SASEGT. J gave up 10 bases and V 8 bases, and 13 bases lay outside the gene matches.